Reported below is one T cell receptor beta chain. These data originate in a study of Graves' ophthalmopathy and Graves' hyperthyroidism. On the study more broadly: Hyperthyroidism qualified as stable when ophthalmopathy did not develop within 18 months of follow-up.

RNA transcripts provided the template for amplifying TCR beta CDR3 regions. After a first-round RT-PCR with HTBI primers, a second-round multiplex PCR was run. TCRdb called the multiplex PCR reads again in MiXCR, with one record for every CDR3 protein. The data hold about 500,000 distinct CDR3 sequences, with 35% to 45% observed a single time. Each hyperthyroidism patient was newly diagnosed, with under 2 months' duration, and aged 18 to 65. This CDR3 spans 13 amino acids. Germline V gene sequence: CDR1 MGHDK, CDR2 SYGVNS. The sequencing sample was made of peripheral blood or thyroid tissue (not recorded which). The rearrangement joins TRBV25-1 to TRBJ2-7, with 8 nucleotides matching TRBD1. The end of the DNA is better explained by TRBJ2-5, so the J call may be wrong. The clonotype was recovered from an adult man with Graves' hyperthyroidism. CDR3 in amino acids: CASGQGFGETQYF. CDR3 in DNA: TGTGCCAGCGGACAGGGTTTCGGGGAGACCCAGTACTTC.